This passage covers 10 T cell receptor beta chains from one sample sequenced in a study of T cells in Graves' hyperthyroidism and ophthalmopathy. RNA transcripts served as the template for amplifying TCR beta CDR3 regions. Carried out on the TCR CDR3, a first-round RT-PCR used the HTBI primer set. TCRdb re-analysed the multiplex PCR reads in MiXCR, keeping a single row per CDR3 protein. Here the sample spans some 300,000 distinct CDR3 sequences, 10% to 15% being singletons. The material sequenced was blood. These receptors came from a woman in her thirties with Graves' hyperthyroidism that later progressed to Graves' ophthalmopathy.

The table lists this clonotype with many counts. The rearrangement uses TRBV4-3 and TRBJ2-7, with a possible D match to TRBD2 (6 bases). Germline CDR1 is LGHNA and CDR2 is YSLEER. The CDR3 contains 14 residues. The V end lost 0 bases, the J end lost 3 bases, and 9 bases lay between the germline ends. This CDR3 reads CASSQDMGGYEQYF. The CDR3 region has the DNA TGCGCCAGCAGCCAAGATATGGGGGGCTACGAGCAGTACTTC.

This clonotype was seen repeatedly, ten times or more. This chain links TRBV29-1 with TRBJ2-5; TRBD2 aligns across 9 bases. CDR1 is SQVTM and CDR2 is ANQGSEA in the germline V gene. The CDR3 consists of 13 residues. V was pared by 8 bases and J by 5 bases, with 9 bases of the junction left unmatched. This CDR3 reads CSYLLAGSETQYF. DNA of the CDR3: TGCAGCTATCTACTAGCGGGCTCGGAGACCCAGTACTTC. Complete variable domain (other parts from reference TRBV29-1 and TRBJ2-5): SAVISQKPSRDICQRGTSLTIQCQVDSQVTMMFWYRQQPGQSLTLIATANQGSEATYESGFVIDKFPISRPNLTFSTLTVSNMSPEDSSIYLCSYLLAGSETQYFGPGTRLLVL.

This sequence joins TRBV18 and TRBJ2-3; D might be TRBD2 (5 bases). The V gene lost 3 bases and the J gene lost 3 bases, with 16 bases spanning the gap. The germline V gene encodes CDR1 KGHSH and CDR2 LQKENI. The CDR3 is made up of 16 amino acids. In DNA form, the CDR3 reads TGTGCCAGCTCACCGTCAGACGGGATGAAGACAGATACGCAGTATTTT. It is translated as CASSPSDGMKTDTQYF.

This clonotype was counted many times. The CDR3 DNA follows: TGTGCCAGCAGTTTAGGGACAGGGCGTTCACCCCTCCACTTT. This codes for CASSLGTGRSPLHF. The rearrangement joins TRBV28 to TRBJ1-6; 9 positions agree with TRBD1. From germline, CDR1 is MDHEN and CDR2 SYDVKM. V was clipped by 2 bases and J by 9 bases; unmatched bases: 2. The CDR3 totals 14 residues.

This clonotype came up many times. This chain connects TRBV7-2 to TRBJ1-1; D call uncertain. Trimming removed 0 bases from V and 0 bases from J, with 8 bases in between. This CDR3 spans 15 amino acids. Germline lookup yields CDR1 SGHTA and CDR2 FQGNSA. CDR3 loop: CASSLAFNMNTEAFF. The DNA of the CDR3 is TGTGCCAGCAGCTTAGCGTTCAACATGAACACTGAAGCTTTCTTT.

This clonotype has just a few counts. The rearrangement links TRBV30 to TRBJ2-2; D is unclear. The CDR3 totals 13 residues. V lost 8 bases and J lost 0, with 10 bases in between. The germline CDR1 and CDR2 sequences are GTSNPN and SVGIG (reference sequence). The CDR3 reads CAINPANTGELFF. The CDR3 DNA reads as TGTGCCATAAACCCAGCGAACACCGGGGAGCTGTTTTTT.

This clonotype was observed many times. This sequence joins TRBV28 and TRBJ2-7, with no clear D. The germline V gene has CDR1 MDHEN and CDR2 SYDVKM. The germline V and J ends were trimmed by 2 bases and 2 bases, with 10 bases remaining between them. The CDR3 runs 14 residues. CDR3 protein: CASSLPTHAYEQYF. The CDR3 DNA reads TGTGCCAGCAGTTTACCCACCCATGCCTACGAGCAGTACTTC.

The sample holds many counts of this clonotype. Written as DNA, the CDR3 is TGTGCCAGCAGTGATCCGGGGCTGAACACTGAAGCTTTCTTT. Translation gives CASSDPGLNTEAFF. The J gene is TRBJ1-1, the V gene TRBV2; a possible D gene is TRBD1 (5 bases). The V end lost 3 bases, the J end lost 0 bases, and 8 bases lay between the germline ends. Germline loops: CDR1 SNHLY, CDR2 FYNNEI. The CDR3 spans 14 residues.

In its sample, this clonotype was seen a few times. This chain joins TRBV4-3 and TRBJ2-2; D not certain. The CDR3 has 16 amino acids. Between the trimmed V and J ends, which lost 4 bases and 5 bases, there was a span of 17 bases. Germline values: CDR1 LGHNA, CDR2 YSLEER. The DNA for the CDR3 is TGCGCCAGCAGCCCTCTAGGGCTAGACCCAACCGGGGAGCTGTTTTTT. Protein product: CASSPLGLDPTGELFF.

Many counts were recorded for this clonotype. The gene calls are TRBV2 and TRBJ1-5, with 8 bases fitting TRBD1. V was clipped by 4 bases and J by 6 bases; unmatched bases: 5. The CDR3 extends over 14 amino acids. Germline V gives CDR1 SNHLY, CDR2 FYNNEI. The CDR3 nucleotides read TGTGCCAGCAGTGTTCAGGGGGCAGGTCAGCCCCAGCATTTT. Translating it yields CASSVQGAGQPQHF.